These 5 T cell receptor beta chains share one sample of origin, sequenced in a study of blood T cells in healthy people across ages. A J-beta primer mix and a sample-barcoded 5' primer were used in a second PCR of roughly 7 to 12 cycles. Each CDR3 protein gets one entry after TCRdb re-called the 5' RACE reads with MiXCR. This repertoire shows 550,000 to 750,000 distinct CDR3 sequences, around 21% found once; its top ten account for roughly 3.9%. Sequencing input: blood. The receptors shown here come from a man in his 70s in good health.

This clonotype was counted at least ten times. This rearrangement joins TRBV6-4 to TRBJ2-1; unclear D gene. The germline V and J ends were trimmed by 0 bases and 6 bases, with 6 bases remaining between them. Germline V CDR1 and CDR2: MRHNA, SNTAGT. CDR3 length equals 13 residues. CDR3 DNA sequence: TGTGCCAGCAGTGACTCACGGTTCAATGAGCAGTTCTTC. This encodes CASSDSRFNEQFF.

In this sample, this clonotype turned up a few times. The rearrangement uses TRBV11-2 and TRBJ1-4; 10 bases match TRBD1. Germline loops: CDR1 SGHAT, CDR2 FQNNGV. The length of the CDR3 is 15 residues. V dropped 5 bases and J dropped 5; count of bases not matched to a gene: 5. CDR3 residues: CASSDRTGGNEKLFF. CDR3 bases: TGTGCCAGCAGCGACCGGACAGGGGGGAATGAAAAACTGTTTTTT.

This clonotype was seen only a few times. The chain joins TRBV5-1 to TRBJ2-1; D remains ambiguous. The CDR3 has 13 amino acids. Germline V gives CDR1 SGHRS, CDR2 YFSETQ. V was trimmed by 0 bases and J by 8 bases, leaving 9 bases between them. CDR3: CASSLGEVDEQFF. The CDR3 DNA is TGCGCCAGCAGCTTGGGAGAGGTGGATGAGCAGTTCTTC.

CDR3 nucleotide sequence: TGTGCCAGCAGCTTGATCCAGGGAAGCCCCTACGAGCAGTACTTC. Protein sequence: CASSLIQGSPYEQYF. This chain links TRBV5-4 with TRBJ2-7, with D possibly matching TRBD1 (5 bases). The CDR3 is made up of 15 amino acids. V was cut by 1 base and J by 2 bases, with 13 bases left in between. CDR1 and CDR2 (germline): SGHNT, YYREEE (reference sequence).

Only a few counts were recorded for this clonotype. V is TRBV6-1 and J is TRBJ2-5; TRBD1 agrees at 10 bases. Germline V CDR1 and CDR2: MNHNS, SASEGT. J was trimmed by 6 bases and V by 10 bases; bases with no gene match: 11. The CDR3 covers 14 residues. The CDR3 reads CAISRTGGGQTQYF. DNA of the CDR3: TGTGCCATCTCCCGGACAGGGGGTGGACAGACCCAGTACTTC.